This T cell receptor (beta chain) comes out of a study of T cell responses to AZD1222 COVID-19 vaccine. Whole-study results and caveats: Scientists sampled the repertoires only once the peak T cell response had passed. Within unmutated variant regions lay the reported targets of nearly half of spike-specific TCRs. It was only 6 or 7 AZD1222 recipients who were seropositive at baseline.

Concerning this clone itself: The antigen is undetermined.

Sequenced by immunoSEQ multiplex PCR; TCRdb stores in-frame clones only, minus some. The sample consists of 200,000 or so clones, approximately 94% of them appearing once. Deletions cut 0 bases from V and 4 bases from J, with 8 bases between. Germline CDR1 and CDR2: GTSNPN and SVGIG (reference sequence). The CDR3 is 13 residues long. V gene TRBV30 combines with J gene TRBJ2-3; no clear D gene. The material sequenced was peripheral blood, taken on day 0 of AZD1222 vaccination. This receptor was taken from an adult in good health. CDR3 bases: TGTGCCTGGAGTGTACTCAGCCCAGATACGCAGTATTTT. Translated, it gives CAWSVLSPDTQYF. Supplemented by reference TRBV30 and TRBJ2-3, the full variable domain reads SQTIHQWPATLVQPVGSPLSLECTVEGTSNPNLYWYRQAAGRGLQLLFYSVGIGQISSEVPQNLSASRPQDRQFILSSKKLLLSDSGFYLCAWSVLSPDTQYFGPGTRLTVL.